The rows below give T cell receptor beta chains drawn from one sample of a study of HIV-infected patients and healthy controls. Via MiXCR, TCRdb re-called the 5' RACE reads, giving one row per CDR3 protein. The sample records 3,500 to 4,000 distinct CDR3 sequences, 28% being singletons. The sample here was blood, taken during antiretroviral therapy. The receptors shown here come from an adult with HIV infection. The conserved cysteine and the conserved F or W are not part of the CDR3 here. The D gene is left open where the match is weak.

D: TRBD1
J: TRBJ2-7
V: TRBV20-1
CDR3: SSTGQGYPYEQY

D: TRBD2
J: TRBJ2-3
V: TRBV5-1
CDR3: ASRGGPGDTQY

D: TRBD1
J: TRBJ1-2
V: TRBV29-1
CDR3: SVEERTGGAYGYT

D: -
J: TRBJ1-1
V: TRBV9
CDR3: ASSVSGDTEAF

D: -
J: TRBJ2-5
V: TRBV4-3
CDR3: ASSHNRGPPGETQY

D: TRBD1
J: TRBJ2-7
V: TRBV2
CDR3: ASGSGQGAAEQY

D: TRBD2
J: TRBJ2-1
V: TRBV13
CDR3: ASSALMRGGVNEQF

D: -
J: TRBJ1-1
V: TRBV27
CDR3: ASSFWGDRTEAF

D: -
J: TRBJ2-1
V: TRBV4-1
CDR3: ASSQAGGFYNEQF

D: -
J: TRBJ2-2
V: TRBV5-1
CDR3: ASSLGHPNTGELF

D: -
J: TRBJ1-2
V: TRBV27
CDR3: ATQDLGTYGYT

D: -
J: TRBJ1-3
V: TRBV7-6
CDR3: ASSLEADWAVSSGNTIY

D: -
J: TRBJ1-1
V: TRBV7-6
CDR3: ASSLGEAHTEAF

D: TRBD1
J: TRBJ1-5
V: TRBV20-1
CDR3: SARDHGQGDQPQH

D: -
J: TRBJ2-3
V: TRBV7-3
CDR3: ASSLNGAPEY

D: -
J: TRBJ2-2
V: TRBV20-1
CDR3: SASRLGELF

D: -
J: TRBJ2-7
V: TRBV12-3/TRBV12-4
CDR3: ASSRGRNEQY

D: -
J: TRBJ2-5
V: TRBV4-2
CDR3: ASSQDRGETQY

D: TRBD2
J: TRBJ2-5
V: TRBV5-1
CDR3: ASSIGTSVEETQY

D: -
J: TRBJ2-4
V: TRBV18
CDR3: ASSPRGGRENIQY

D: -
J: TRBJ1-6
V: TRBV6-5
CDR3: ASSYFARGTNSPLH

D: -
J: TRBJ1-1
V: TRBV20-1
CDR3: SAGPRIAF

D: TRBD2
J: TRBJ2-5
V: TRBV7-9
CDR3: ASSPSSGGTSQETQY

D: TRBD1
J: TRBJ1-6
V: TRBV4-1
CDR3: ASSQEGTGWSYNSPLH

D: -
J: TRBJ2-3
V: TRBV19
CDR3: ASSIDPGALADTQY

D: TRBD1
J: TRBJ2-7
V: TRBV3-1
CDR3: ASSHPGQGRVQY

D: TRBD1
J: TRBJ1-3
V: TRBV20-1
CDR3: SASVQGSGNTIY

D: -
J: TRBJ2-1
V: TRBV18
CDR3: ASSPPDRSTYNEQF

D: -
J: TRBJ2-1
V: TRBV3-1
CDR3: ASSHPTGNYNEQF

D: -
J: TRBJ1-5
V: TRBV7-9
CDR3: ASSSTPNQPQH

D: -
J: TRBJ1-3
V: TRBV7-2
CDR3: ASSSWSTSGNTIY

D: -
J: TRBJ2-7
V: TRBV7-9
CDR3: ASSLGGGYEQY

D: TRBD1
J: TRBJ1-1
V: TRBV5-6
CDR3: ASSGGDRDMNTEAF

D: TRBD2
J: TRBJ2-1
V: TRBV4-2
CDR3: ASSQVIGLAVNEQF

D: -
J: TRBJ1-4
V: TRBV3-1
CDR3: ASSLSGSTNEKLF

D: -
J: TRBJ1-3
V: TRBV12-3/TRBV12-4
CDR3: ASSFQVTDGTIY

D: TRBD1
J: TRBJ1-5
V: TRBV12-3/TRBV12-4
CDR3: ASSVGLGTASQPQH

D: -
J: TRBJ2-3
V: TRBV7-2
CDR3: ASSPFPREPDTQY

D: TRBD2
J: TRBJ2-7
V: TRBV2
CDR3: ASSAAGDTYEQY

D: TRBD1
J: TRBJ2-7
V: TRBV7-2
CDR3: ASSRSGTATYEQY